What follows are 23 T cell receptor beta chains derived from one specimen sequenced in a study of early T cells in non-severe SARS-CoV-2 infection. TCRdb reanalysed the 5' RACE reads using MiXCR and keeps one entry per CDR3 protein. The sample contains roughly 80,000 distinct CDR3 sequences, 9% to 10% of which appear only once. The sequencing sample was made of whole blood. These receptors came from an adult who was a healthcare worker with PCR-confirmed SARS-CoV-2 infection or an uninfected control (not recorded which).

CDR3 nucleotides: TGTGCCAGCAGCCAAGTAGGGCTTGGTAACGAGCAGTACTTC. Translated: CASSQVGLGNEQYF. This rearrangement joins TRBV14 to TRBJ2-7; D remains unclear. CDR3 size: 14 residues. CDR1 and CDR2 from the germline V gene are SGHDN and FVKESK. Trimming removed 1 base at V and 5 bases at J, with 12 bases between.

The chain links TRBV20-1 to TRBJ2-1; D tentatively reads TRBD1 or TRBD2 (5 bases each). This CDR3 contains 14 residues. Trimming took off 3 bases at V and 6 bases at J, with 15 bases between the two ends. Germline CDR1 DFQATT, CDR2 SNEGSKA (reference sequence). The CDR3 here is CSARGPPLVNEQFF. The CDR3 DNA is TGCAGTGCTAGGGGACCCCCCCTTGTCAATGAGCAGTTCTTC.

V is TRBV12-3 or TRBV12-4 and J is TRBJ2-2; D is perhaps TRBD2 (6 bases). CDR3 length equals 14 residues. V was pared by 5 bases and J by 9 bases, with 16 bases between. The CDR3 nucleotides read TGTGCCAGCAGTCCCGGGACTGGCGGGAGGGAGCTGTTTTTT. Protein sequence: CASSPGTGGRELFF.

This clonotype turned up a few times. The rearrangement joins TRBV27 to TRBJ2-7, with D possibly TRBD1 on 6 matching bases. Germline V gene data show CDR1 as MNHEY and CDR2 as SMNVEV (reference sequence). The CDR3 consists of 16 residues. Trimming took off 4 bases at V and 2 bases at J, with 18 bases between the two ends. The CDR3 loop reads CASSWGDRRYTYEQYF. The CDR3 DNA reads TGTGCCAGCAGTTGGGGTGACAGGCGATACACCTACGAGCAGTACTTC.

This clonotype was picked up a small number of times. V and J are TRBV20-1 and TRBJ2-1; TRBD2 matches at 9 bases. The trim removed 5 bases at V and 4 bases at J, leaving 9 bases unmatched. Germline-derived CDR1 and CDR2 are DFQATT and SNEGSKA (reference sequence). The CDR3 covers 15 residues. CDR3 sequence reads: CSAESRTSDYNEQFF. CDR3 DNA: TGCAGTGCTGAAAGCCGGACTAGCGATTACAATGAGCAGTTCTTC.

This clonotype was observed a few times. CDR3 nucleotide sequence: TGCAGCCCTGTCCCAGCGGGAGGGTACAATGAGCAGTTCTTC. It codes for CSPVPAGGYNEQFF. The chain carries TRBV29-1 and TRBJ2-1, with TRBD2 matching 10 bases. The CDR3 extends over 14 amino acids. V shed 8 bases and J 4 bases; nucleotides not matched to a gene: 8. Germline CDR1 reads SQVTM; CDR2 reads ANQGSEA.

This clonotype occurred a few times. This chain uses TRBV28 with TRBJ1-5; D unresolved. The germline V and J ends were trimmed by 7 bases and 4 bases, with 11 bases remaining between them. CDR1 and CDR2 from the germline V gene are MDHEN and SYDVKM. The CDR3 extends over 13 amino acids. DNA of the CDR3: TGTGCCAGCATCCGTGACCTTAATCAGCCCCAGCATTTT. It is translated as CASIRDLNQPQHF.

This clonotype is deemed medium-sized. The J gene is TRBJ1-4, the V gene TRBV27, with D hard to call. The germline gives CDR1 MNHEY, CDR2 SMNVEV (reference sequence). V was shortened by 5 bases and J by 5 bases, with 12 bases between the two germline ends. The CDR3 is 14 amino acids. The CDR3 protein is CASSPMDGNEKLFF. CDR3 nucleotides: TGTGCCAGCAGTCCCATGGACGGGAATGAAAAACTGTTTTTT.

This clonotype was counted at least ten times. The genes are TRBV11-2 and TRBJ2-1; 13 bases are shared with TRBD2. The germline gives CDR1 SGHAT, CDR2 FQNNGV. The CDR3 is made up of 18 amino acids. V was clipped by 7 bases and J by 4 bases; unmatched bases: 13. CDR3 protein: CASNQPGGGLAGYNEQFF. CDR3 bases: TGTGCCAGCAACCAACCAGGGGGGGGACTAGCGGGATACAATGAGCAGTTCTTC.

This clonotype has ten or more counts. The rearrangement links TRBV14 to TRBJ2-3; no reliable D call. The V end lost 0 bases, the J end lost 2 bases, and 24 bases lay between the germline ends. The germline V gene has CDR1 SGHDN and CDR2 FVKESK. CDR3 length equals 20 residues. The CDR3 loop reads CASSQEGAAPGPPPTDTQYF. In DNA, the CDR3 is TGTGCCAGCAGCCAAGAAGGAGCTGCCCCGGGCCCCCCACCCACAGATACGCAGTATTTT. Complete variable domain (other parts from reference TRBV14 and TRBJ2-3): EAGVTQFPSHSVIEKGQTVTLRCDPISGHDNLYWYRRVMGKEIKFLLHFVKESKQDESGMPNNRFLAERTGGTYSTLKVQPAELEDSGVYFCASSQEGAAPGPPPTDTQYFGPGTRLTVL.

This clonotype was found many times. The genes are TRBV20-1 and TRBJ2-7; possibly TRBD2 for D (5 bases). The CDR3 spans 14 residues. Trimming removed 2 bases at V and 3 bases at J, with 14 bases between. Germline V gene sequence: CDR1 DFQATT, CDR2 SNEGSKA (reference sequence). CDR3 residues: CSARFTGKIYEQYF. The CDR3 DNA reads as TGCAGTGCTAGATTCACCGGGAAAATCTACGAGCAGTACTTC.

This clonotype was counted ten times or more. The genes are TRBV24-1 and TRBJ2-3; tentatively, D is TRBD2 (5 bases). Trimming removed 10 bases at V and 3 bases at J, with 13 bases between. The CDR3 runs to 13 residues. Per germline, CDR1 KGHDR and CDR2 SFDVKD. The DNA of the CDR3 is TGTGCCACGGTAGTCCGGGGAACAGATACGCAGTATTTT. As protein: CATVVRGTDTQYF.

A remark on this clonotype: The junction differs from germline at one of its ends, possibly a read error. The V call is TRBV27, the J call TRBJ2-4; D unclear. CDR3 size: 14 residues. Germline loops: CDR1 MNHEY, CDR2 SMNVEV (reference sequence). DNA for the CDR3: TGTGCCAGCAGTTCAACGACGGCCGTGAGACCACTTTTTTTC. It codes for CASSSTTAVRPLFF.

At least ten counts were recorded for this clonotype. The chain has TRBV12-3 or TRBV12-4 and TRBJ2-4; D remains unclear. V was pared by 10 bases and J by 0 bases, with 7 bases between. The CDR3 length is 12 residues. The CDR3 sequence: CATGVAKNIQYF. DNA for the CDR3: TGTGCCACCGGTGTAGCCAAAAACATTCAGTACTTC.

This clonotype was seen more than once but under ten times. The DNA for the CDR3 is TGTGCCAGCACCGGGACCCGAGTTAGTAAGCAGTTCTTC. Translation gives CASTGTRVSKQFF. V and J are TRBV12-3 or TRBV12-4 and TRBJ2-1; D assignment may be TRBD1 or TRBD2 (5 bases each). The CDR3 consists of 13 residues. Trimming left V 7 bases short and J 11 bases short, with 18 bases between.

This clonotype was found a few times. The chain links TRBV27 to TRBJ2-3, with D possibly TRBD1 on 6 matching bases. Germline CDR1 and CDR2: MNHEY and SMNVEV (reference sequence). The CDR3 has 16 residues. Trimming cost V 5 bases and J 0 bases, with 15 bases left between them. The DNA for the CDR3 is TGTGCCAGCAGTACATCCACAGGGTATAGCACAGATACGCAGTATTTT. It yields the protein CASSTSTGYSTDTQYF.

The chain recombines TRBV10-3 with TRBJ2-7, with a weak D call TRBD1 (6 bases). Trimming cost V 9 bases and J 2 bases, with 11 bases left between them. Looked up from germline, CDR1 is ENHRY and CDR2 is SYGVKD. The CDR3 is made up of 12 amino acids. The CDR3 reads CAIGGQTYEQYF. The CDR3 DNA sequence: TGTGCCATAGGGGGACAAACCTACGAGCAGTACTTC.

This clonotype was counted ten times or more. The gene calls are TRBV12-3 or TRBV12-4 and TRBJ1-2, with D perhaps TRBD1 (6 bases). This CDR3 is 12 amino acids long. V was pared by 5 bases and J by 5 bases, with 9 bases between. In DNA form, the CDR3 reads TGTGCCAGCAGTGGGACAAATTATGGCTACACCTTC. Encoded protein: CASSGTNYGYTF.

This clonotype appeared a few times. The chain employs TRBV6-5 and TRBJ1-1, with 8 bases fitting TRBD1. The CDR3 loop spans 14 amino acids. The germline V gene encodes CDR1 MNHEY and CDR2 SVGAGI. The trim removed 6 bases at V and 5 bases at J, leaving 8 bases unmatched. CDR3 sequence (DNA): TGTGCCAGCAGCAACAGTTGGACAGGGACTGAAGCTTTCTTT. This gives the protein CASSNSWTGTEAFF.

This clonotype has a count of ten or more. CDR3 amino acids: CATQTAGVGETQYF. CDR3 nucleotide sequence: TGTGCCACCCAGACAGCGGGAGTCGGAGAGACCCAGTACTTC. V gene TRBV24-1 combines with J gene TRBJ2-5, with 8 positions matching TRBD2. CDR3 length equals 14 residues. Germline V gives CDR1 KGHDR, CDR2 SFDVKD. The junction had 9 bases not matched to a gene; V was cut back by 9 bases and J by 4 bases.

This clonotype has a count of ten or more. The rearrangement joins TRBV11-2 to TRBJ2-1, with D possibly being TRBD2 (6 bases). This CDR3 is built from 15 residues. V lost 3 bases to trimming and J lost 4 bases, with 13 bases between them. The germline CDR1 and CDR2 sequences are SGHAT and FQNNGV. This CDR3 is CASSFYGSSYNEQFF. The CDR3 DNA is TGTGCCAGCAGCTTTTACGGGAGCTCTTACAATGAGCAGTTCTTC.

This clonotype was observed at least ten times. The CDR3 nucleotides are TGTGCCAGCAAACTGAACACTGAAGCTTTCTTT. This translates into CASKLNTEAFF. The chain has TRBV28 and TRBJ1-1; the D is unclear. V was cut by 7 bases and J by 0 bases, with 3 bases left in between. Per the germline V gene, CDR1 is MDHEN and CDR2 is SYDVKM. The length of the CDR3 is 11 residues.

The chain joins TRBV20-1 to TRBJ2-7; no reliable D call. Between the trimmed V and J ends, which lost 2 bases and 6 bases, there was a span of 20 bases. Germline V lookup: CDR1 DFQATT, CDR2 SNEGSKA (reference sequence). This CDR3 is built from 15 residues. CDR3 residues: CSARTRNDNWGEQYF. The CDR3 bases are TGCAGTGCTAGAACCCGAAACGACAATTGGGGCGAGCAGTACTTC.